These 4 T cell receptor beta chains came from one sample sequenced in a study of T cell changes during pregnancy in multiple sclerosis. Profiled with immunoSEQ multiplex PCR; TCRdb holds only in-frame clones, not every one. This sample has around 62,000 clones, with around 89% found just once. Here the sequenced sample was peripheral blood, taken in the first trimester of pregnancy. These receptors all stem from a female donor with multiple sclerosis, enrolled in a pregnancy study.

V and J are TRBV14 and TRBJ2-1; 8 bases agree with TRBD1. The CDR3 sequence is 16 residues long. Trimming cost V 0 bases and J 5 bases; bases outside gene matches: 6. Germline V lookup: CDR1 SGHDN, CDR2 FVKESK. CDR3 in amino acids: CASSQEWQGANNEQFF. The CDR3 coding sequence is TGTGCCAGCAGCCAAGAATGGCAGGGGGCGAACAATGAGCAGTTCTTC.

J is TRBJ2-2 and V is TRBV18; D gene unclear. The V end lost 0 bases, the J end lost 9 bases, and 5 bases lay between the germline ends. Looked up from germline, CDR1 is KGHSH and CDR2 is LQKENI. This CDR3 region has 12 residues. DNA of the CDR3: TGTGCCAGCTCACCACCAGAGCGGGAGCTGTTTTTT. Its protein is CASSPPERELFF.

The rearrangement joins TRBV27 to TRBJ2-1; 7 bases fit TRBD1. V was pared by 5 bases and J by 7 bases, with 2 bases of the junction left unmatched. CDR1 MNHEY and CDR2 SMNVEV come from the germline V gene (reference sequence). The CDR3 is 12 residues long. The CDR3 sequence is CASSLTGNEQFF. CDR3 in DNA: TGTGCCAGCAGTCTGACAGGGAATGAGCAGTTCTTC.

The chain has TRBV14 and TRBJ2-2, with unresolved D. With 2 bases removed from V and 3 bases from J, the gap between germline ends came to 10 bases. The germline V gene encodes CDR1 SGHDN and CDR2 FVKESK. This CDR3 has 15 amino acids. The CDR3 DNA reads TGTGCCAGCAGCCAAACCCTACGGGACACCGGGGAGCTGTTTTTT. Its translation: CASSQTLRDTGELFF.